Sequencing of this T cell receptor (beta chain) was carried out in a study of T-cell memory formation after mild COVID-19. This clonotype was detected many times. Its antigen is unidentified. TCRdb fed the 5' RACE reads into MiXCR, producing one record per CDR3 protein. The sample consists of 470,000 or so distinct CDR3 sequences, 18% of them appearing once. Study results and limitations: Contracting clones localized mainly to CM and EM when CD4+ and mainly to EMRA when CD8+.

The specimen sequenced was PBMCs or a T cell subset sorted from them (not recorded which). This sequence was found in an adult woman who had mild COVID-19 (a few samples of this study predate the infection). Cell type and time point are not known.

CDR3: CSASGQLNTEAFF. The DNA for the CDR3 is TGCAGTGCCTCGGGACAGTTGAACACTGAAGCTTTCTTT. J is TRBJ1-1 and V is TRBV20-1; 7 bases are shared with TRBD1. This CDR3 comprises 13 residues. V shed 6 bases, J shed 0 bases, and the junction held 4 bases outside the gene matches. Looked up from germline, CDR1 is DFQATT and CDR2 is SNEGSKA (reference sequence).